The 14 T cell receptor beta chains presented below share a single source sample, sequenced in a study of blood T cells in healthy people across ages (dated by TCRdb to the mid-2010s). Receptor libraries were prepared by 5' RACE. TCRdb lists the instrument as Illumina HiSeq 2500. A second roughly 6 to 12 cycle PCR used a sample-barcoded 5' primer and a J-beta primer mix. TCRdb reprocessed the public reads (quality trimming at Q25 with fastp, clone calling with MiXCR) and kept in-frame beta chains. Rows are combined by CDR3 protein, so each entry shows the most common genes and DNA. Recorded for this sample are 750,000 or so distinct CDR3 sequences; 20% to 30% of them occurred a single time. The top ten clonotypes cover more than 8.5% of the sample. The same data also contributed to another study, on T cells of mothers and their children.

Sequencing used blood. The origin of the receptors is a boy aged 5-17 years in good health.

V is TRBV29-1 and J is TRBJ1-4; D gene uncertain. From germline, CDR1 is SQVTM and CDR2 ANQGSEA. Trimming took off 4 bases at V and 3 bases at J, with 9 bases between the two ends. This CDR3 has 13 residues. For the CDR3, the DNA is TGCAGCGTTGGAGGCCAGTCTAATGAAAAACTGTTTTTT. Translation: CSVGGQSNEKLFF.

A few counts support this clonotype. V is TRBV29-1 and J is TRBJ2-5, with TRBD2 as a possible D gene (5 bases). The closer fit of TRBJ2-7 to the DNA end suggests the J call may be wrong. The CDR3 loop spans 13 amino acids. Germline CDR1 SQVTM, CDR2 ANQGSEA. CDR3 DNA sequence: TGCAGCGCAATTGGGAGATTCACCTACGAGCAGTACTTC. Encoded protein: CSAIGRFTYEQYF.

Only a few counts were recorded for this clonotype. The CDR3 sequence: CASSYFGAREDNEQFF. The DNA of the CDR3 is TGTGCCAGCAGTTACTTCGGGGCGCGGGAAGACAATGAGCAGTTCTTC. This chain joins TRBV6-5 and TRBJ2-1, with D possibly TRBD2 on 6 matching bases. Germline loops: CDR1 MNHEY, CDR2 SVGAGI. The length of the CDR3 is 16 residues. Trimming left V 1 base short and J 5 bases short, with 15 bases between.

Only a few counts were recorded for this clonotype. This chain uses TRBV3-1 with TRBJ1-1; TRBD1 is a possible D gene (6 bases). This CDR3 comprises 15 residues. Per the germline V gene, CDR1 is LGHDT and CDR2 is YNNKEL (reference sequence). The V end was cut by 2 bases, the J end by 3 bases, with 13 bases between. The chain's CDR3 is CASSQPRDTYTEAFF. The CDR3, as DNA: TGTGCCAGCAGCCAACCGCGGGACACTTACACTGAAGCTTTCTTT.

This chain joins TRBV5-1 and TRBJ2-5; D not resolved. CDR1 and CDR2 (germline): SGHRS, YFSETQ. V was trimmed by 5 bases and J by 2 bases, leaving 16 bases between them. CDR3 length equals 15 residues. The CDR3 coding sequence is TGCGCCAGCAGTGGTCTCGGAATGCCTCAAGAGACCCAGTACTTC. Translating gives CASSGLGMPQETQYF.

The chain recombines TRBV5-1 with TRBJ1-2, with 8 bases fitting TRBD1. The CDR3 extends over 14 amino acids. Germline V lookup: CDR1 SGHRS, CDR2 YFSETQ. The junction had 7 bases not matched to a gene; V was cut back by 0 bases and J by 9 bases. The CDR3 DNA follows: TGCGCCAGCAGCTTGGGGCAGGGGGCATTGAGCTACACCTTC. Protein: CASSLGQGALSYTF.

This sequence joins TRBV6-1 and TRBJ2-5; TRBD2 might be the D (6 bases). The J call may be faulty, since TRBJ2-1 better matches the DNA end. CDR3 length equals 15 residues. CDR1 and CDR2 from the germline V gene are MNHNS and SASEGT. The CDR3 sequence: CASSEGLQPYNEQFF. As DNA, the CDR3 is TGTGCCAGCAGTGAGGGACTTCAGCCTTACAATGAGCAGTTCTTC.

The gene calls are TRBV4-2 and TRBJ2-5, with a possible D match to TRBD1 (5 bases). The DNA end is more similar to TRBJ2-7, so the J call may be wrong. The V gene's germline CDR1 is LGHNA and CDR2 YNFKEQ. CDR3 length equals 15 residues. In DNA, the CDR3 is TGTGCCAGCAGCCAAGATCTGGGGCCCTACTACGAGCAGTACTTC. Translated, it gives CASSQDLGPYYEQYF.

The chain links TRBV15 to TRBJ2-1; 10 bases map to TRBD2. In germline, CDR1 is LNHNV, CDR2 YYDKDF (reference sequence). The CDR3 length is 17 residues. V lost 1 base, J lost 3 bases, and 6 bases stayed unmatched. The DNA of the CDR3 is TGTGCCACCAGCAGAGGTCAGCGGGAGGGTCTCTACAATGAGCAGTTCTTC. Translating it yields CATSRGQREGLYNEQFF.

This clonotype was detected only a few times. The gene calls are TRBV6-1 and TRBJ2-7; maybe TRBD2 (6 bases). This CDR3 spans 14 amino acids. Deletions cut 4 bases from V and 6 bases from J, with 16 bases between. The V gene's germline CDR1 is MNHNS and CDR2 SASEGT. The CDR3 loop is CASSVGGNHGEQYF. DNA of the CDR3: TGTGCCAGCAGTGTCGGAGGGAACCACGGCGAGCAGTACTTC.

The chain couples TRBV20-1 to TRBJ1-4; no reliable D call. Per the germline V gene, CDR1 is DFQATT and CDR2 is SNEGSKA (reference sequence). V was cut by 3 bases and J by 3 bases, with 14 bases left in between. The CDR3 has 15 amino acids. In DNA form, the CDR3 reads TGCAGTGCTAGTGTAACCTGGAGCTCTAATGAAAAACTGTTTTTT. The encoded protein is CSASVTWSSNEKLFF.

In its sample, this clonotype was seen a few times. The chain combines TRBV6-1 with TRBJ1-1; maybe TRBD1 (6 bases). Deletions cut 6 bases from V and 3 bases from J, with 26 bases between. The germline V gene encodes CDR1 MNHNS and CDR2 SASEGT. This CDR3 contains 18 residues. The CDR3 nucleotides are TGTGCCAGCAGCCCTCTGGGGGCCAGAAGATCGGGGTACACTGAAGCTTTCTTT. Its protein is CASSPLGARRSGYTEAFF.

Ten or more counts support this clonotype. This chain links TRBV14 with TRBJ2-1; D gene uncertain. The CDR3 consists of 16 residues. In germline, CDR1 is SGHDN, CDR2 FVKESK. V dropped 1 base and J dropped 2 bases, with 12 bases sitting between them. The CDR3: CASSQVSIFAYNEQFF. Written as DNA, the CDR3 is TGTGCCAGCAGCCAAGTCTCGATTTTTGCCTACAATGAGCAGTTCTTC.

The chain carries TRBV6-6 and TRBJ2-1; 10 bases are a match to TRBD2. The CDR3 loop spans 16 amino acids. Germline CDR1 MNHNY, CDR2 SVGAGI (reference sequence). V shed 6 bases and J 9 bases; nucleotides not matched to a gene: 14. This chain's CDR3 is CASRSSSGGPLGEQFF. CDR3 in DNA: TGTGCCAGCAGGTCGTCTAGCGGGGGACCTCTGGGTGAGCAGTTCTTC.